The clone carrying this T cell receptor (beta chain) was counted only a few times. Germline values: CDR1 SGHKS, CDR2 YYEKEE (reference sequence). The V gene end was trimmed by 3 bases and the J gene end by 6 bases; junction bases not matched to a gene: 7. This CDR3 is 14 amino acids long. Time point reported: after neoadjuvant nivolumab, at surgical resection. Analysis of PBMCs was direct, with no culture step. The sample comes from a study of neoadjuvant anti-PD-1 for oral cavity cancer. The overall study: Nivolumab at 3 mg/kg was mostly given biweekly, three to four doses, pre-surgery.

The assay was immunoSEQ multiplex PCR, and TCRdb's table has in-frame clones only and misses some. Counted here are about 14,000 clones, nearly 75% occurring once; the ten biggest clones make up around 2.5%. The clonotype originates from a person between 40 and 85 years old with oral cavity squamous cell carcinoma. This sequence joins TRBV5-5 and TRBJ2-7; TRBD1 aligns across 9 bases. Here the sequenced sample was PBMCs, taken after nivolumab (anti-PD-1) treatment. The CDR3 is CASSWGQGSGEQYF. Here the CDR3 DNA reads TGTGCCAGCAGCTGGGGACAGGGCTCCGGCGAGCAGTACTTC.